This T cell receptor (beta chain) was obtained from a study of circulating and synovial CD4+ cells in juvenile arthritis. Study observations and caveats: Bulk blood CD4 repertoires were more diverse than these. Circulating pathogenic-like lymphocytes shared a substantially higher fraction of CDR3 sequences with synovium than bulk blood.

Method: immunoSEQ multiplex PCR; TCRdb's copy keeps in-frame clones and lacks some. This table has some 33,000 clones, approximately 94% appearing once. The CDR3 sequence is 15 residues long. Germline CDR1 and CDR2: GTSNPN and SVGIG (reference sequence). Trimming took 4 bases from V and 4 from J; bases not matched to a gene: 4. On this clone: Its antigen remains unidentified.

Donors were patients with active juvenile idiopathic arthritis. This TCR was sampled from a human donor with juvenile idiopathic arthritis. This chain joins TRBV30 and TRBJ2-2; 12 nucleotides line up with TRBD2. Sample: CD4+ T cells from blood. The DNA of the CDR3 is TGTGCCTGGACTCTACTAGCGGGGGGCACCGGGGAGCTGTTTTTT. This translates into CAWTLLAGGTGELFF. The whole variable domain, remainder taken from reference TRBV30 and TRBJ2-2, is SQTIHQWPATLVQPVGSPLSLECTVEGTSNPNLYWYRQAAGRGLQLLFYSVGIGQISSEVPQNLSASRPQDRQFILSSKKLLLSDSGFYLCAWTLLAGGTGELFFGEGSRLTVL.